This T cell receptor beta chain originates from a study of T cell repertoires in cytomegalovirus infection (dated by TCRdb to about 2019). About the study as a whole: Donor HLA type was relevant to the analysis, as public TCR beta signatures indicated carriage of CMV infection together with the matching HLA type. Study-level results and caveats: The ex vivo response was dominated by HLA-C-restricted CMV-specific TCR beta clonotypes, which also provided the single most frequent clonotype in two of eight donors. Carriers of CMV infection plus the relevant HLA type were discriminated by the cumulative frequency of public TCR beta family members in the study cohort and in an independent roughly 370-donor cohort.

The listed sequencing device is Illumina HiSeq 1500. The public reads were reanalyzed by TCRdb: fastp trimming at Q25, MiXCR alignment, in-frame beta chains only. A single entry per CDR3 protein holds the most common genes and DNA from its merged rows. Present in this sample are roughly 630,000 distinct CDR3 sequences, around 24% of which were seen just once. Clones ranked in the top ten supply 6.5% to 10% of the sample. Turning to this clonotype: The specificity of this receptor is unknown. Base qualities were left out, and no much larger clone turns up one base away.

The CDR3, from cysteine to phenylalanine, totals 19 residues. The kept DNA is CDR3 alone, 57 bases in frame from the first base. CDR1 and CDR2 (SNHLY, FYNNEI) derive from the germline V gene. From V the trimming removes 4 bases and from J it removes 4 bases, while the gene matches leave 21 bases of the junction unaccounted for. Sample: CD8+ T cells from PBMCs. The sequence was collected from a human donor in good health (CMV status not recorded). Some clones in this sample may be carry-over from other donors' samples. In this chain, TRBV2 is recombined with TRBJ1-2; a stretch of 7 junction bases matches TRBD1. Here the CDR3 is given as CASSGIFSVGTAYLYGYTF. Here is the DNA: TGTGCCAGCAGTGGAATATTTTCAGTTGGGACAGCGTATCTCTATGGCTACACCTTC.